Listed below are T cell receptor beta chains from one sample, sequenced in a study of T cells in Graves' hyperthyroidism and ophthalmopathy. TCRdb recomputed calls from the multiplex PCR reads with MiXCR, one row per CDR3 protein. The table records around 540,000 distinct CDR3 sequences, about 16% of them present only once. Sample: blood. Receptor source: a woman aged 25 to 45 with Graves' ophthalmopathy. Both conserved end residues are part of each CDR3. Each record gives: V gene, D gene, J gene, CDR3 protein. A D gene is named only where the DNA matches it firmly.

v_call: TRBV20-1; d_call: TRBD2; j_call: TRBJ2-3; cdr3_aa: CSALPGLASTDTQYF
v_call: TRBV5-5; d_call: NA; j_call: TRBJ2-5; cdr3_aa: CASSKSLQGSGGETQYF
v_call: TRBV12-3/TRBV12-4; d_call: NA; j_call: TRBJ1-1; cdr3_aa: CASSLELTEPSNTEAFF
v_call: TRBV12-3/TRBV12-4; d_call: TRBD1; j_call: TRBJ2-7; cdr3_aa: CASSPSIGTGGYEQYF
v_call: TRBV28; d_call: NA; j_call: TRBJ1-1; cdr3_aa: CASSWGYTEAFF
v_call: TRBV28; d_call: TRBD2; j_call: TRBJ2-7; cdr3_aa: CASRISGRSASEQYF
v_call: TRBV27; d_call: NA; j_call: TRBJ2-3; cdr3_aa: CASSLSMAGYTDTQYF
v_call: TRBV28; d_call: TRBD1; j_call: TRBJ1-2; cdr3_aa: CASRQGANYGYTF
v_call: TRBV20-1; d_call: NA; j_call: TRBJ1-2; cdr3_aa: CSAKSTDSHYGYTF
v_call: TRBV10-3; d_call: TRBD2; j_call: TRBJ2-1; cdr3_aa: CAISSGTSGESSRDEQFF
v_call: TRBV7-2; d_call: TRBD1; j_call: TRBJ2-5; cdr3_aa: CASSLGGTGGIKTQYF
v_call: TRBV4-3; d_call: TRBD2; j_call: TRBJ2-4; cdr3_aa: CASSQGVMGGRAKNIQYF
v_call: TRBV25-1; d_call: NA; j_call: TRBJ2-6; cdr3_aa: CASIRFSGANVLTF
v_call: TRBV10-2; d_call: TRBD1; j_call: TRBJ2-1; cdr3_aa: CASSRGQGHHEQFF
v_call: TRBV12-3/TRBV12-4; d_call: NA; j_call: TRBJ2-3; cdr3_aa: CASNPSREDTQYF
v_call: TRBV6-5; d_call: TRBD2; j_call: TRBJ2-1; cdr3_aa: CASSYTNFSGRAVRDEQFF
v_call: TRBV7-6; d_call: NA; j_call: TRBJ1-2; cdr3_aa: CASSLEGRGGYTF
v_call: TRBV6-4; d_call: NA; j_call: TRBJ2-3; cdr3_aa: CASSDPKLGTTDTQYF